The clone carrying this T cell receptor (beta chain) was recorded only once. Generated by immunoSEQ multiplex PCR, the TCRdb table keeps only in-frame clones and is missing some. The sample gives about 350,000 clones, approximately 86% of which show up once; under 8.5% is in the top ten. This specimen belongs to a study of blood T cell repertoires in COVID-19. Study context: T cells, B-cell-depleted T cells, or PBMCs provided the cDNA or gDNA that served as material.

The V gene end was trimmed by 2 bases and the J gene end by 4 bases; junction bases not matched to a gene: 7. The CDR3 extends over 17 amino acids. Per the germline V gene, CDR1 is LNHDA and CDR2 is SQIVND (reference sequence). Seattle researchers signed up patients amid active infection and tracked them longitudinally. The receptor was isolated from a woman aged 55-70 years with COVID-19, enrolled during active disease. The chain couples TRBV19 to TRBJ2-3, with 12 bases that match TRBD2. The sequencing input was peripheral blood. DNA of the CDR3: TGTGCCAGTAGTATAACGCTAGCGGGGGGGCCCCCAGATACGCAGTATTTT. It yields the protein CASSITLAGGPPDTQYF.